This entry is about one TCR beta chain. The method was immunoSEQ multiplex PCR; TCRdb's version includes in-frame clones alone and lacks a portion of them. The sample lists 300,000 to 350,000 clones, approximately 83% occurring once. The data originate from a study of blood T cell repertoires in COVID-19. The clonotype comes from a man aged 25 to 40 who had recovered from COVID-19. What was sequenced was PBMCs or T cells enriched from blood (not recorded which).

CDR3 amino acids: CASSGRTGGKDYGYTF. For the CDR3, the DNA is TGTGCCAGCAGCGGCCGGACAGGGGGCAAGGACTATGGCTACACCTTC. The V call is TRBV7-2, the J call TRBJ1-2; TRBD1 agrees at 11 bases. V was pared by 5 bases and J by 3 bases, with 8 bases of the junction left unmatched. The germline gives CDR1 SGHTA, CDR2 FQGNSA. This CDR3 contains 16 residues.